This T cell receptor (beta chain) is from a study of shared clonotypes between healthy human individuals. In the study overall: Three CD4 naive, three CD4 memory, two CD8 naive and one CD8 memory plate were used per donor.

Comments on this clone: Other DNA sequences within the sample encode an identical CDR3.

CDR3 size: 13 residues. V was pared by 2 bases and J by 6 bases, with 11 bases between. Germline V gene lookup returns CDR1 SGHRS and CDR2 YFSETQ. Genomic DNA belonging to each subset was distributed in equal measure over several immunoSEQ plates. Assay used: immunoSEQ multiplex PCR; TCRdb lists only in-frame clones, some missing. Seen here are about 2 million clones, approximately 95% observed once, and the top ten hold under 1.5%. Naive CD8 isolation took CD45RO-negative cells positively selected for CCR7 and excluded terminally differentiated effector memory CD45RA+ cells. Material: naive CD8+ T cells sorted from blood. The rearrangement uses TRBV5-1 and TRBJ1-1; a weak D match, TRBD1 (5 bases). This receptor was identified in a young man in good health. The CDR3 sequence is CASSLGQGPEAFF. The CDR3 bases are TGCGCCAGCAGCTTAGGGCAGGGTCCTGAAGCTTTCTTT. The full variable domain, rest sourced from reference TRBV5-1 and TRBJ1-1, is KAGVTQTPRYLIKTRGQQVTLSCSPISGHRSVSWYQQTPGQGLQFLFEYFSETQRNKGNFPGRFSGRQFSNSRSEMNVSTLELGDSALYLCASSLGQGPEAFFGQGTRLTVV.